This T cell receptor (beta chain) comes out of a study of blood T cell repertoires in COVID-19. The data were produced by immunoSEQ multiplex PCR, yet TCRdb's version contains in-frame clones alone and is incomplete. The table records a few hundred thousand clones, more than 75% of them present only once. This CDR3 is 15 amino acids long. Germline V lookup: CDR1 SGHRS, CDR2 YFSETQ. With 5 bases removed from V and 0 bases from J, the gap between germline ends came to 12 bases. Specimen: PBMCs or T cells enriched from blood (not recorded which). This receptor was taken from a woman between 25 and 40 years old who had recovered from COVID-19. The gene calls are TRBV5-1 and TRBJ2-1; D perhaps matches TRBD2 (5 bases). CDR3 loop: CASRPLGSSYNEQFF. Here the CDR3 DNA reads TGCGCCAGCAGGCCCCTAGGGAGCTCCTACAATGAGCAGTTCTTC.